One and the same sample provided the 10 T cell receptor beta chains below, sequenced in a study of cytomegalovirus exposure and HLA in healthy donors. With 60 Vbeta and 13 Jbeta primers, the PCR was carried out. Generated by immunoSEQ multiplex PCR, the TCRdb table keeps only in-frame clones and is missing some. The sample consists of approximately 220,000 clones, 75% to 85% of them appearing once. The material sequenced was PBMCs. Receptors originate from a girl aged 5-17 years in good health and CMV-seronegative.

The rearrangement links TRBV7-2 to TRBJ1-6, with D possibly being TRBD1 (5 bases). The germline V and J ends were trimmed by 3 bases and 0 bases, with 12 bases remaining between them. Germline assignment: CDR1 SGHTA and CDR2 FQGNSA. The CDR3 covers 17 residues. The CDR3 DNA sequence: TGTGCCAGCAGCTTGGGTCGACAGAGCTCCTATAATTCACCCCTCCACTTT. Its protein product is CASSLGRQSSYNSPLHF.

J is TRBJ2-7 and V is TRBV2, with TRBD1 matching over 8 bases. The germline gives CDR1 SNHLY, CDR2 FYNNEI. Unmatched junction bases numbered 7, after V lost 6 bases and J lost 6 bases. There are 13 residues in the CDR3. This CDR3 reads CASSRTGRSEQYF. In DNA, the CDR3 is TGTGCCAGCAGCCGGACAGGGAGAAGCGAGCAGTACTTC.

V usage is TRBV28 and J usage is TRBJ1-2, with TRBD1 matching over 8 bases. The CDR3 covers 12 residues. V was clipped by 6 bases and J by 7 bases; unmatched bases: 4. Germline CDR1 is MDHEN and CDR2 is SYDVKM. The CDR3 loop is CASSRTGIGYTF. Here the CDR3 DNA reads TGTGCCAGCAGCCGGACAGGGATTGGCTACACCTTC.

The V call is TRBV5-4, the J call TRBJ1-5; D is perhaps TRBD1 (6 bases). Germline V gene sequence: CDR1 SGHNT, CDR2 YYREEE (reference sequence). The CDR3 has 17 amino acids. Trimming took off 0 bases at V and 5 bases at J, with 18 bases between the two ends. The CDR3 DNA follows: TGTGCCAGCAGCTTGGGGCCCCGGGTGGGGGCTGATCAGCCCCAGCATTTT. Translation: CASSLGPRVGADQPQHF.

The chain joins TRBV30 to TRBJ2-7, with no clear D. The CDR3 sequence is 15 residues long. Germline values: CDR1 GTSNPN, CDR2 SVGIG (reference sequence). The ends were cut back, 2 bases at V and 1 base at J, with 15 bases in the middle. Written as DNA, the CDR3 is TGTGCCTGGAGTACCCGGAGTACGTTATCCTACGAGCAGTACTTC. Translated, it gives CAWSTRSTLSYEQYF.

This rearrangement joins TRBV13 to TRBJ1-5; perhaps TRBD1 as D (5 bases). The germline V gene has CDR1 PRHDT and CDR2 FYEKMQ (reference sequence). CDR3 length equals 14 residues. Trimming stripped 8 bases from V and 1 base from J, with 12 bases between. The CDR3 sequence: CASSPGLSNQPQHF. CDR3 DNA: TGTGCCAGCTCCCCAGGGCTCAGCAATCAGCCCCAGCATTTT.

J is TRBJ2-7 and V is TRBV9, with D unresolved. Looked up from germline, CDR1 is SGDLS and CDR2 is YYNGEE. The CDR3 covers 11 residues. Trimming stripped 1 base from V and 5 bases from J, with 4 bases between. In DNA form, the CDR3 reads TGTGCCAGCAGCGTAAGAGACGAGCAGTACTTC. Protein product: CASSVRDEQYF.

The gene calls are TRBV30 and TRBJ1-1; TRBD1 is a possible D gene (6 bases). The CDR3 has 13 amino acids. The germline V gene encodes CDR1 GTSNPN and CDR2 SVGIG (reference sequence). Trimming removed 2 bases at V and 3 bases at J, with 10 bases between. The DNA of the CDR3 is TGTGCCTGGAGTCAACAGGGCTACACTGAAGCTTTCTTT. Amino acid sequence: CAWSQQGYTEAFF.

The chain links TRBV19 to TRBJ1-1, with D perhaps matching TRBD1 (5 bases). With 6 bases removed from V and 3 bases from J, the gap between germline ends came to 8 bases. Germline loops: CDR1 LNHDA, CDR2 SQIVND (reference sequence). This CDR3 contains 12 residues. The CDR3 spells CASRGRDTEAFF. Here the CDR3 DNA reads TGTGCCAGTAGGGGGCGCGACACTGAAGCTTTCTTT.

This clone was found a few times. This chain joins TRBV18 and TRBJ2-5; TRBD2 matches 11 bases. V gave up 1 base and J gave up 2 bases; unmatched junction bases: 18. Germline CDR1 reads KGHSH; CDR2 reads LQKENI. There are 21 residues in the CDR3. The CDR3, as DNA: TGTGCCAGCTCACCACGTAACGCACGGGAGACTAGCGGGAATCCTCAAGAGACCCAGTACTTC. It codes for CASSPRNARETSGNPQETQYF.